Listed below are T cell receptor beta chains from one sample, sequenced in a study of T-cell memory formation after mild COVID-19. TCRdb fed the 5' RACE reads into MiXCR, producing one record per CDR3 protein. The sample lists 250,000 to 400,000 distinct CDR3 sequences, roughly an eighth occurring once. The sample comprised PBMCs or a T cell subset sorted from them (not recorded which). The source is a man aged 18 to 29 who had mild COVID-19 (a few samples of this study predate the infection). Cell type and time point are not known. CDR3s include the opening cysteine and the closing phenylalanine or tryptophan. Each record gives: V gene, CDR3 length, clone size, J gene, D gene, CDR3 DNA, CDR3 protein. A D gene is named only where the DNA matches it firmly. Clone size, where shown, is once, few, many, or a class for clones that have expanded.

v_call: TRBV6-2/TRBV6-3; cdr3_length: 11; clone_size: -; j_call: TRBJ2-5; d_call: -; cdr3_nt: TGTGCCAGCGACGGTGGAGAGACCCAGTACTTC; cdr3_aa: CASDGGETQYF
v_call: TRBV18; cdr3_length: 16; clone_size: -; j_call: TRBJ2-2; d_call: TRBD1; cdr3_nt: TGTGCCAGCTCACAGGACAGGGTCGGATACACCGGGGAGCTGTTTTTT; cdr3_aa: CASSQDRVGYTGELFF
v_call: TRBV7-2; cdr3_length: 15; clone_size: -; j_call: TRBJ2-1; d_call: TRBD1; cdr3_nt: TGTGCCAGCAGATACGACAGGGGCGGCTACAATGAGCAGTTCTTC; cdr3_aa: CASRYDRGGYNEQFF
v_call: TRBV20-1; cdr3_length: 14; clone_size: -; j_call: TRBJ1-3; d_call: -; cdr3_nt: TGCAGTGCTAGCGGCGGGAGCTCTGGAAACACCATATATTTT; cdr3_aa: CSASGGSSGNTIYF
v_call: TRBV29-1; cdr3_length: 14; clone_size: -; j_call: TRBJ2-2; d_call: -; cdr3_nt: TGCAGCGTTGGTCACGGCGCCAACACCGGGGAGCTGTTTTTT; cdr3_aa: CSVGHGANTGELFF
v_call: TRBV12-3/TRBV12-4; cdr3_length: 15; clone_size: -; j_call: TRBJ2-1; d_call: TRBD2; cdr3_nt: TGTGCCAGCACCGTAGCGGGGGGGCGGGATAATGAGCAGTTCTTC; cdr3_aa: CASTVAGGRDNEQFF
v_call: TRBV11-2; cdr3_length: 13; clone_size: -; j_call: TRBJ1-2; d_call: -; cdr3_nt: TGTGCCAGCAGCCCGGCCGGGGCCCGGGGCTACACCTTC; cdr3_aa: CASSPAGARGYTF
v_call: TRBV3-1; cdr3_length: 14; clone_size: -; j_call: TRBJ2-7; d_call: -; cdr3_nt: TGTGCCAGCAGCCAAGATTCTAGGGGTGGCGAGCAGTACTTC; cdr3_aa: CASSQDSRGGEQYF
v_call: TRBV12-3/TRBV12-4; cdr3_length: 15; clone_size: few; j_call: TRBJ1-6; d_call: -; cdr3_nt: TGTGCCAGCACTAAAGCCGGGACGGTGAATTCACCCCTCCACTTT; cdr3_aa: CASTKAGTVNSPLHF
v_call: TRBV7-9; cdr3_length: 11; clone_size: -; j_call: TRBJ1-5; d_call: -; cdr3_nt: TGTGCCAGCAGCTCGAAAAGGCCCCAGCATTTT; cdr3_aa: CASSSKRPQHF
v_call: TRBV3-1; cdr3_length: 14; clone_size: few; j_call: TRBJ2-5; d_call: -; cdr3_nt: TGTGCCAGCAGCCTGGGGGCGCGGGTTGGGACCCAGTACTTC; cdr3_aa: CASSLGARVGTQYF
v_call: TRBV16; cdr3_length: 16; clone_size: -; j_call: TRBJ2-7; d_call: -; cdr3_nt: TGTGCCAGCAGCCAGTACCGCCGTGGGGGAACCTACGAGCAGTACTTC; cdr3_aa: CASSQYRRGGTYEQYF
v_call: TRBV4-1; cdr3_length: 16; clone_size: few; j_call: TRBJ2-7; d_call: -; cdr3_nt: TGCGCCAGCAGCCATCCTCATGGGGGGAACTCCTACGAGCAGTACTTC; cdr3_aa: CASSHPHGGNSYEQYF
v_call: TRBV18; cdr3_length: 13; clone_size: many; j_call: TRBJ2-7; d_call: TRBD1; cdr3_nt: TGTGCCAGCAGCCCGGGACAGACCTACGAGCAGTACTTC; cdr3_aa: CASSPGQTYEQYF
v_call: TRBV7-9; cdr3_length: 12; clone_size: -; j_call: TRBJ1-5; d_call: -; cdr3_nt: TGTGCCAGCAGTACAGAGGTCCAGCCCCAGCATTTT; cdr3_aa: CASSTEVQPQHF
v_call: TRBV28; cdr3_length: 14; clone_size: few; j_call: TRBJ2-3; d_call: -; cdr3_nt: TGTGCCAGCAGTCGACCTTTCATCACAGATACGCAGTATTTT; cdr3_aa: CASSRPFITDTQYF
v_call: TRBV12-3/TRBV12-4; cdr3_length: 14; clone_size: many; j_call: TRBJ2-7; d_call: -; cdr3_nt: TGTGCCAGCAGTTTGGGACGGAGCTCCTACGAGCAGTACTTC; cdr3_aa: CASSLGRSSYEQYF
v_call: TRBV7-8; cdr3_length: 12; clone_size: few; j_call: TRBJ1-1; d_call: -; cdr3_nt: TGTGCCAGCAGCTCAGGACTGATTGAAGCTTTCTTT; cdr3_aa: CASSSGLIEAFF
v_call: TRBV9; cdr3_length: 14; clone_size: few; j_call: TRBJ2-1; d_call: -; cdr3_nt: TGTGCCAGCAGCGTAGTTGGAGGCAACAATGAGCAGTTCTTC; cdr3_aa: CASSVVGGNNEQFF
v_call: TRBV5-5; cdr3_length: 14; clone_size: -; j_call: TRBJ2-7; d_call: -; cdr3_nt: TGTGCCAGCAGCTTACCCCTTCTCTCCTACGAGCAGTACTTC; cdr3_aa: CASSLPLLSYEQYF
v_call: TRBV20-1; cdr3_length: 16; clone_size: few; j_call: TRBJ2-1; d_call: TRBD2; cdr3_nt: TGCAGTGCTCCTAAAGCGGGGCTTCGCTCCTACAATGAGCAGTTCTTC; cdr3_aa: CSAPKAGLRSYNEQFF